This TCR beta chain was captured in a study of shared clonotypes between healthy human individuals. Concerning this clone itself: Its antigen is unidentified.

Study-level findings and limits: Inspection by rarefaction showed sorted-subset sequencing to be incomplete despite large depth.

Data came from immunoSEQ multiplex PCR; TCRdb stores just in-frame clones and leaves some out. In the table there are 2 million to 2.5 million clones, over 90% of which are singletons. Trimming took off 2 bases at V and 4 bases at J, with 12 bases between the two ends. The germline V gene encodes CDR1 MNHEY and CDR2 SVGAGI. The length of the CDR3 is 15 residues. Sequenced input: naive CD4+ T cells from PBMCs. Regarding subset: CD45RA+ positively selected. This sequence was found in a man aged 18 to 29 in good health. Some clones in this sample may be carry-over from other donors' samples. This chain uses TRBV6-5 with TRBJ1-5; a possible D gene is TRBD1 (6 bases). The CDR3: CASSYGGIWNQPQHF. The CDR3 nucleotides read TGTGCCAGCAGTTACGGGGGCATTTGGAATCAGCCCCAGCATTTT.